The 31 T cell receptor beta chains in this list originate from one sample, sequenced in a study of T cell repertoires in cytomegalovirus infection. TCRdb re-analysed the reads in MiXCR, keeping a single row per CDR3 protein. Seen here are about 490,000 distinct CDR3 sequences, 11% observed once, and the top ten hold 10%. Source material: PBMCs. Receptors were obtained from a human donor in good health (CMV status not recorded). Some clones in this sample may be carry-over from other donors' samples.

This clonotype was observed at least ten times. This chain uses TRBV11-2 with TRBJ2-1; D gene uncertain. This CDR3 has 14 residues. Germline CDR1 is SGHAT and CDR2 is FQNNGV. Trimming took 5 bases from V and 6 from J, leaving 14 bases between them. The CDR3 spells CASSPYRQANEQFF. DNA for the CDR3: TGTGCCAGCAGCCCCTATCGACAAGCCAATGAGCAGTTCTTC.

The sample holds many counts of this clonotype. V gene TRBV5-4 combines with J gene TRBJ1-1, with 8 bases identical to TRBD1. Germline V gene lookup returns CDR1 SGHNT and CDR2 YYREEE (reference sequence). The V segment lost 4 bases and the J segment 5 bases; nucleotides outside the gene matches: 7. The CDR3 totals 14 residues. The CDR3: CASSPRTGITEAFF. The CDR3, as DNA: TGTGCCAGCAGCCCCCGGACAGGGATAACTGAAGCTTTCTTT.

This clonotype appeared many times. This chain connects TRBV7-3 to TRBJ2-2; 9 bases are a match to TRBD1. The CDR3 has 16 residues. Germline V lookup: CDR1 SGHTA, CDR2 FQGTGA. V gave up 5 bases and J gave up 0 bases; unmatched junction bases: 4. The CDR3 protein is CASSTGQGTNTGELFF. The DNA of the CDR3 is TGTGCCAGCAGCACGGGACAGGGAACGAACACCGGGGAGCTGTTTTTT.

The V call is TRBV6-2 or TRBV6-3, the J call TRBJ2-4; TRBD1 might be the D (5 bases). The CDR3 extends over 14 amino acids. Germline V gene lookup returns CDR1 MNHEY and CDR2 SVGEGT. With 5 bases removed from V and 7 bases from J, the gap between germline ends came to 15 bases. DNA of the CDR3: TGTGCCAGCAGTGATGGACACGCGCGGAACATTCAGTACTTC. Its translation is CASSDGHARNIQYF.

In this sample, this clonotype turned up many times. The genes are TRBV11-2 and TRBJ2-6; D might be TRBD1 or TRBD2, each matching 6 bases. The CDR3 extends over 20 amino acids. The germline V gene has CDR1 SGHAT and CDR2 FQNNGV. The ends were cut back, 0 bases at V and 2 bases at J, with 20 bases in the middle. Here the CDR3 DNA reads TGTGCCAGCAGCTTAGAAGCCTTTGGGGGGCCGTGGGCTGGGGCCAACGTCCTGACTTTC. This sequence encodes CASSLEAFGGPWAGANVLTF.

The genes are TRBV29-1 and TRBJ1-2, with 9 bases aligning to TRBD1. V trimming: 7 bases; J trimming: 3 bases; junction bases outside the gene matches: 6. This CDR3 has 13 residues. CDR1 is SQVTM and CDR2 is ANQGSEA in the germline V gene. The DNA of the CDR3 is TGCAGCGCCTCACAGGGGGCAGACTATGGCTACACCTTC. Residues: CSASQGADYGYTF. Variable domain in full (rest from reference TRBV29-1 and TRBJ1-2): SAVISQKPSRDICQRGTSLTIQCQVDSQVTMMFWYRQQPGQSLTLIATANQGSEATYESGFVIDKFPISRPNLTFSTLTVSNMSPEDSSIYLCSASQGADYGYTFGSGTRLTVV.

Concerning this clonotype: This may arise from a read error, as a much more abundant clone is one base away. The chain recombines TRBV28 with TRBJ1-5; no clear D gene. Germline V lookup: CDR1 MDHEN, CDR2 SYDVKM. The CDR3 extends over 14 amino acids. Trimming took 4 bases from V and 6 from J, leaving 13 bases between them. The CDR3 DNA sequence: TGTGCCAGCAGTTCCGGGTCACGGGGTCAGCCCCAGCATTTT. Translating gives CASSSGSRGQPQHF. The whole variable domain, remainder taken from reference TRBV28 and TRBJ1-5, is DVKVTQSSRYLVKRTGEKVFLECVQDMDHENMFWYRQDPGLGLRLIYFSYDVKMKEKGDIPEGYSVSREKKERFSLILESASTNQTSMYLCASSSGSRGQPQHFGDGTRLSIL.

The gene calls are TRBV10-3 and TRBJ1-5; D is unresolved. The CDR3 runs 12 residues. Trimming stripped 0 bases from V and 8 bases from J, with 5 bases between. CDR1 and CDR2 from the germline V gene are ENHRY and SYGVKD. CDR3 DNA: TGTGCCATCAGTGAGTCGAGCAAGCCCCAGCATTTT. As protein: CAISESSKPQHF.

There are many counts of this clonotype. The gene calls are TRBV20-1 and TRBJ1-6; maybe TRBD1 (6 bases). The CDR3 is 15 amino acids. CDR1 is DFQATT and CDR2 is SNEGSKA in the germline V gene (reference sequence). Trimming removed 0 bases from V and 9 bases from J, with 15 bases in between. CDR3 residues: CSARERQGSSSPLHF. For the CDR3, the DNA is TGCAGTGCTAGAGAACGCCAGGGGTCTAGTTCACCCCTCCACTTT.

This clonotype showed up many times. This chain joins TRBV6-6 and TRBJ2-2; no definite D call. CDR3 length: 16 amino acids. Trimming cost V 2 bases and J 3 bases, with 13 bases left between them. The germline V gene encodes CDR1 MNHNY and CDR2 SVGAGI (reference sequence). The CDR3 region is CASSYDRHGDTGELFF. The CDR3 DNA reads TGTGCCAGCAGTTACGACCGACACGGAGACACCGGGGAGCTGTTTTTT.

There are many counts of this clonotype. The rearrangement joins TRBV10-3 to TRBJ1-1; 7 nucleotides align to TRBD1. The germline gives CDR1 ENHRY, CDR2 SYGVKD. This CDR3 comprises 14 residues. J was trimmed by 2 bases and V by 6 bases; bases with no gene match: 6. The CDR3 nucleotides are TGTGCCATCAGCACAGGGGAAGGAAACACTGAAGCTTTCTTT. Its translation is CAISTGEGNTEAFF.

In this sample, this clonotype turned up many times. This chain connects TRBV7-2 to TRBJ2-7; D possibly corresponds to TRBD1 (6 bases). V gave up 11 bases and J gave up 4 bases, with 15 bases separating them. The CDR3 has 12 amino acids. Germline values: CDR1 SGHTA, CDR2 FQGNSA. The CDR3 spells CADRPGAYEQYF. CDR3 nucleotide sequence: TGTGCCGACCGACCAGGGGCTTACGAGCAGTACTTC.

This clonotype was recorded many times. V and J are TRBV20-1 and TRBJ2-7, with 7 bases matching TRBD1. The V and J ends lost 1 base and 1 base, in that order; junction bases with no gene match: 4. Germline V gene data show CDR1 as DFQATT and CDR2 as SNEGSKA (reference sequence). The CDR3 totals 14 residues. CDR3 sequence reads: CSARVPGGSYEQYF. Here the CDR3 DNA reads TGCAGTGCTAGAGTGCCAGGGGGATCCTACGAGCAGTACTTC.

The V call is TRBV20-1, the J call TRBJ1-5, with no clear D. The CDR3 consists of 13 residues. The germline V and J ends were trimmed by 6 bases and 0 bases, with 9 bases remaining between them. Germline loops: CDR1 DFQATT, CDR2 SNEGSKA (reference sequence). The CDR3 DNA reads as TGCAGTGCCGCAATTCATAGCAATCAGCCCCAGCATTTT. Translation: CSAAIHSNQPQHF.

V usage is TRBV19 and J usage is TRBJ2-7, with TRBD1 as a possible D gene (6 bases). The V end lost 3 bases, the J end lost 4 bases, and 10 bases lay between the germline ends. This CDR3 region has 13 residues. CDR1 is LNHDA and CDR2 is SQIVND in the germline V gene (reference sequence). CDR3 nucleotides: TGTGCCAGTAGTATCTGGGGGCGGTACGAGCAGTACTTC. Amino acid sequence: CASSIWGRYEQYF.

This clonotype has ten or more counts. The J gene is TRBJ2-1, the V gene TRBV7-4, with D possibly TRBD1 on 10 matching bases. CDR1 is SGHVT and CDR2 is SQSDAQ in the germline V gene. This CDR3 has 23 amino acids. V gave up 5 bases and J gave up 3 bases, with 38 bases separating them. The CDR3 loop is CASSDRDRGSRKLAGSNYNEQFF. DNA of the CDR3: TGTGCCAGCAGCGATCGGGACAGGGGATCTCGGAAGCTAGCGGGGTCAAACTACAATGAGCAGTTCTTC.

This clonotype was recorded at least ten times. The chain links TRBV20-1 to TRBJ2-1; a weak D match, TRBD1 (6 bases). V lost 3 bases and J 1 base, leaving 13 bases between the germline ends. Germline CDR1 reads DFQATT; CDR2 reads SNEGSKA (reference sequence). CDR3 length: 15 residues. Written as DNA, the CDR3 is TGCAGTGCTAGGGGGCACAGGGCTTCCTACAATGAGCAGTTCTTC. It codes for CSARGHRASYNEQFF.

The CDR3 region is CSATDSNQPQHF. The CDR3, as DNA: TGCAGTGCTACTGATAGCAATCAGCCCCAGCATTTT. The chain carries TRBV20-1 and TRBJ1-5; D ambiguous. CDR1 DFQATT and CDR2 SNEGSKA come from the germline V gene (reference sequence). There are 12 residues in the CDR3. Between the trimmed V and J ends, which lost 4 bases and 0 bases, there was a span of 4 bases.

Ten or more counts support this clonotype. V usage is TRBV28 and J usage is TRBJ2-5; 8 nucleotides agree with TRBD1. Germline loops: CDR1 MDHEN, CDR2 SYDVKM. CDR3 length: 16 amino acids. J was trimmed by 2 bases and V by 5 bases; bases with no gene match: 10. DNA of the CDR3: TGTGCCAGCAGTCCAAGGGGGACAGGACCGCAAGAGACCCAGTACTTC. Protein product: CASSPRGTGPQETQYF.

This clonotype was detected ten times or more. The V gene is TRBV7-6, the J gene TRBJ2-3; TRBD2 matches 10 bases. Germline CDR1 SGHVS, CDR2 FNYEAQ. This CDR3 comprises 15 residues. The V segment lost 5 bases and the J segment 1 base; nucleotides outside the gene matches: 3. This chain's CDR3 is CASSRGLAGTDTQYF. The CDR3 bases are TGTGCCAGCAGCCGCGGACTAGCGGGCACAGATACGCAGTATTTT.

The rearrangement uses TRBV5-1 and TRBJ2-2, with D perhaps TRBD2 (6 bases). Germline CDR1 is SGHRS and CDR2 is YFSETQ. The ends were cut back, 3 bases at V and 4 bases at J, with 13 bases in the middle. The CDR3 spans 15 residues. CDR3 bases: TGCGCCAGCAGCTCGGACCGGGGAGGCACCGGGGAGCTGTTTTTT. Its protein is CASSSDRGGTGELFF.

This clonotype was found many times. The rearrangement uses TRBV2 and TRBJ2-3; 8 positions match TRBD2. The CDR3 is 15 amino acids. V lost 8 bases and J lost 0; bases outside the gene matches: 7. CDR1 is SNHLY, CDR2 FYNNEI, per germline. CDR3 residues: CASYRSSGSTDTQYF. The CDR3 DNA reads TGTGCCAGCTACCGATCTAGCGGGAGCACAGATACGCAGTATTTT.

This chain joins TRBV14 and TRBJ1-1; 7 nucleotides match TRBD1. This CDR3 has 16 residues. Germline V gives CDR1 SGHDN, CDR2 FVKESK. With 4 bases clipped from V and 5 bases from J, the junction kept 13 bases outside the gene matches. CDR3 in amino acids: CASSPWTGEAPTEAFF. The CDR3 DNA reads as TGTGCCAGCAGCCCTTGGACAGGTGAAGCTCCGACTGAAGCTTTCTTT.

This clonotype was counted ten times or more. The chain employs TRBV14 and TRBJ1-2; 8 bases line up with TRBD1. The germline CDR1 and CDR2 sequences are SGHDN and FVKESK. The CDR3 has 17 residues. J lost 3 bases, V lost 1 base, and 10 bases had no gene match. CDR3 loop: CASSQVLRQGQYYGYTF. The CDR3 nucleotides are TGTGCCAGCAGCCAAGTGCTGCGACAGGGGCAGTACTATGGCTACACCTTC.

This clonotype appeared many times. V is TRBV6-6 and J is TRBJ2-3; D unclear. The CDR3 has 14 amino acids. Trimming removed 2 bases at V and 1 base at J, with 7 bases between. The V gene's germline CDR1 is MNHNY and CDR2 SVGAGI (reference sequence). CDR3 DNA: TGTGCCAGCAGTTACCGACCCGGCACAGATACGCAGTATTTT. This codes for CASSYRPGTDTQYF.

The V call is TRBV28, the J call TRBJ1-1; D is undetermined. CDR1 and CDR2 from the germline V gene are MDHEN and SYDVKM. The CDR3 sequence is 13 residues long. V was pared by 3 bases and J by 5 bases, with 10 bases between. This CDR3 reads CASSFPGRTEAFF. The CDR3 DNA follows: TGTGCCAGCAGTTTTCCGGGCAGGACTGAAGCTTTCTTT.

In its sample, this clonotype was seen many times. The chain combines TRBV7-2 with TRBJ2-7, with 9 bases aligning to TRBD1. This CDR3 is built from 15 residues. V lost 1 base, J lost 6 bases, and 7 bases stayed unmatched. Germline lookup yields CDR1 SGHTA and CDR2 FQGNSA. This chain's CDR3 is CASSLDRGPWGEQYF. For the CDR3, the DNA is TGTGCCAGCAGCTTAGACAGGGGGCCGTGGGGCGAGCAGTACTTC. Combining the CDR3 with reference TRBV7-2 and TRBJ2-7 gives the whole variable domain GAGVSQSPSNKVTEKGKDVELRCDPISGHTALYWYRQSLGQGLEFLIYFQGNSAPDKSGLPSDRFSAERTGGSVSTLTIQRTQQEDSAVYLCASSLDRGPWGEQYFGPGTRLTVT.

A note on this clonotype: The junction and the germline gene differ at one end; a read error may be behind it. The chain carries TRBV19 and TRBJ1-5; the match to TRBD1 covers 10 bases. This CDR3 region has 14 residues. Germline V gives CDR1 LNHDA, CDR2 SQIVND (reference sequence). The CDR3 region is CASRTGGSNQLQHF. DNA for the CDR3: TGTGCCAGTAGGACAGGGGGCTCCAATCAGCTCCAGCATTTT.

V usage is TRBV7-3 and J usage is TRBJ1-2, with 7 nucleotides matching TRBD1. This CDR3 comprises 19 residues. Germline assignment: CDR1 SGHTA and CDR2 FQGTGA. V dropped 4 bases and J dropped 5; count of bases not matched to a gene: 22. CDR3 sequence (DNA): TGTGCCAGCAGCTCCTGGCCCCGGGACAGCGTACCCGGGGGGTATGGCTACACCTTC. Amino acids: CASSSWPRDSVPGGYGYTF.

This clonotype appeared a few times. V gene TRBV6-2 or TRBV6-3 combines with J gene TRBJ1-4, with no clear D. The length of the CDR3 is 18 residues. The ends were cut back, 0 bases at V and 0 bases at J, with 14 bases in the middle. The germline V gene encodes CDR1 MNHEY and CDR2 SVGEGT. CDR3 nucleotides: TGTGCCAGCAGTTACTCGCAGGTCATCCGGCCAACTAATGAAAAACTGTTTTTT. Its protein is CASSYSQVIRPTNEKLFF.

This clonotype has at least ten counts. J is TRBJ2-3 and V is TRBV19; D remains ambiguous. V gave up 6 bases and J gave up 0 bases, with 13 bases separating them. Germline values: CDR1 LNHDA, CDR2 SQIVND (reference sequence). The CDR3 contains 15 residues. CDR3 sequence (DNA): TGTGCCAGTAGAGTCTGGCTTGCTAGCACAGATACGCAGTATTTT. Translation: CASRVWLASTDTQYF.